Listed below are T cell receptor beta chains from one sample, sequenced in a study of blood T cell repertoires in COVID-19. Produced via immunoSEQ multiplex PCR; TCRdb's table is partial and in-frame only. Of approximately 98,000 clones listed, approximately 81% are singletons. Sequenced sample: peripheral blood. All receptors come from a man in his sixties with acute or convalescent COVID-19. Both conserved end residues are part of each CDR3. The D gene is left open where the match is weak. For some rows the clone size is stated as once, few or many, or as a class when expanded; others skip it.

>TRBJ1-2|TRBV5-1|.|15|.
TGCGCCAGCAGCTTGGCTAATCAGGGCCTCGATGGCTACACCTTC
CASSLANQGLDGYTF
>TRBJ1-6|TRBV5-4|.|14|.
TGTGCCAGCAGTTTCTACAGGGACAATTCACCCCTCCACTTT
CASSFYRDNSPLHF
>TRBJ1-2|TRBV7-2|TRBD1|14|few
TGTGCCAGCAGCTCGGACAGGGGATTCGGTGGCTACACCTTC
CASSSDRGFGGYTF
>TRBJ1-4|TRBV6-5|.|13|.
TGTGCCAGCAGTTACGGGACTGTTGAAAAACTGTTTTTT
CASSYGTVEKLFF
>TRBJ1-1|TRBV5-4|TRBD1|16|.
TGTGCCAGCAGCTTGGGCTTGGGACAGGGGAGCACTGAAGCTTTCTTT
CASSLGLGQGSTEAFF
>TRBJ2-2|TRBV29-1|.|11|.
TGCAGCGGGTTTTCGGGCGGGGAGCTGTTTTTT
CSGFSGGELFF
>TRBJ2-4|TRBV10-3|TRBD2|17|.
TGTGCCATCAGTGAGCCCCCGGGACTAGCGGGAGGTTCCATTCAGTACTTC
CAISEPPGLAGGSIQYF
>TRBJ2-1|TRBV6-5|.|16|.
TGTGCCAGCAGTTCCACGGACACCCAGGACTACAATGAGCAGTTCTTC
CASSSTDTQDYNEQFF
>TRBJ2-6|TRBV9|.|19|.
TGTGCCAGCAGCTTCGGAGGAGACAGGAGATACTCTGGGGCCAACGTCCTGACTTTC
CASSFGGDRRYSGANVLTF
>TRBJ1-6|TRBV11-2|TRBD1|15|.
TGTGCCAGCAGCCAAACGGACAGGCCCAATTCACCCCTCCACTTT
CASSQTDRPNSPLHF
>TRBJ1-1|TRBV6-1|.|18|once
TGTGCCAGCAGTGAAGCTTCGGGTCCCCTAAGCGGGAACACTGAAGCTTTCTTT
CASSEASGPLSGNTEAFF
>TRBJ1-2|TRBV7-2|TRBD1|17|few
TGTGCCAGCAGCTTAGAGTCGGGACAGGGATTGAGCTATGGCTACACCTTC
CASSLESGQGLSYGYTF
>TRBJ2-3|TRBV6-1|TRBD2|16|.
TGTGCCAGCAGTGGGGGGGCTAGCGGGAGGAGAGATACGCAGTATTTT
CASSGGASGRRDTQYF
>TRBJ1-3|TRBV7-8|TRBD1|15|.
TGTGCCAGCTCGGACGGACAGGGGAAGGGAAACACCATATATTTT
CASSDGQGKGNTIYF
>TRBJ2-3|TRBV4-3|TRBD2|16|.
TGCGCCAGCAGCCAAGAACCAGCGGGAGGGCGGGATACGCAGTATTTT
CASSQEPAGGRDTQYF
>TRBJ1-3|TRBV4-1|.|15|.
TGCGCCAGCAGCCATGACGCAGGGACTGGAAACACCATATATTTT
CASSHDAGTGNTIYF
>TRBJ2-2|TRBV6-2/TRBV6-3|.|16|.
TGTGCCAGCAGTTACTCCCAGAGTAGCCAGACGGGGGAGCTGTTTTTT
CASSYSQSSQTGELFF
>TRBJ1-6|TRBV3-1/TRBV3-2|.|15|.
TGTGCCAGCAGGACTGTTTTCGGGGATAAGGCACCCCTCCACTTT
CASRTVFGDKAPLHF
>TRBJ1-4|TRBV5-4|.|16|.
TGTGCCAGCAGCTTTTCGGGCTCAGGGTTGGGGGAAAAACTGTTTTTT
CASSFSGSGLGEKLFF
>TRBJ2-3|TRBV11-2|.|16|.
TGTGCCAGCAGCTTTTCCCGGGACTCTAGCACAGATACGCAGTATTTT
CASSFSRDSSTDTQYF